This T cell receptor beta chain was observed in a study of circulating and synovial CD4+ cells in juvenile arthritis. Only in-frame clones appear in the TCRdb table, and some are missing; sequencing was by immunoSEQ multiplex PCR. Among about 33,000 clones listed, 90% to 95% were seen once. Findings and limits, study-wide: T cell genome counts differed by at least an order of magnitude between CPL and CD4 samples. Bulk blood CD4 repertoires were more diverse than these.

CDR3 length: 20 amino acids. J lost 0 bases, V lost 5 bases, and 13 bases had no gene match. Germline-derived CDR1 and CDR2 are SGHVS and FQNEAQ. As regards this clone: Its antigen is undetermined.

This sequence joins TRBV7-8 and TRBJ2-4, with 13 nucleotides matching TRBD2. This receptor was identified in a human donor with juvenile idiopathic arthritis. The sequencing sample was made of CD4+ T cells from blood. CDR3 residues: CASSARGLAGENLAKNIQYF. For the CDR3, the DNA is TGTGCCAGCAGCGCACGTGGACTAGCGGGGGAGAACCTAGCCAAAAACATTCAGTACTTC.